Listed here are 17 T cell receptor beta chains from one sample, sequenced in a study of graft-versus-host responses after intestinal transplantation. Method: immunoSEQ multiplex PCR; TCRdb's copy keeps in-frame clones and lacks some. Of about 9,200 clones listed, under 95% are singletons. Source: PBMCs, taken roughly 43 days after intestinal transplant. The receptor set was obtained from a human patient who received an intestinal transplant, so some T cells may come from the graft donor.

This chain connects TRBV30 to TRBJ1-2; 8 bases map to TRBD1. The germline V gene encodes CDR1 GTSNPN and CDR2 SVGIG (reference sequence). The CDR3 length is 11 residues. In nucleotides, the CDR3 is TGTGCTACGGACAGGGAGTATGGCTACACCTTC. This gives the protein CATDREYGYTF.

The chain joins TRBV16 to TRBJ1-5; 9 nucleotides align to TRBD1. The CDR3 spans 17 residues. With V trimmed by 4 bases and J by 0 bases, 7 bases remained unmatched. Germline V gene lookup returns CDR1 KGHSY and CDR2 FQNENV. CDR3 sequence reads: CASSPRDRADSNQPQHF. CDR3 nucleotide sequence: TGTGCCAGCAGCCCCAGGGACAGGGCCGATAGCAATCAGCCCCAGCATTTT.

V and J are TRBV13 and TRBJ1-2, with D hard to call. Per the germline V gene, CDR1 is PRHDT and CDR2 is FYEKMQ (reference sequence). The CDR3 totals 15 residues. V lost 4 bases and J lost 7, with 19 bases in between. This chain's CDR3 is CASSYDTAQGSGYTF. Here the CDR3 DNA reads TGTGCCAGCAGCTACGACACCGCTCAAGGTTCTGGCTACACCTTC.

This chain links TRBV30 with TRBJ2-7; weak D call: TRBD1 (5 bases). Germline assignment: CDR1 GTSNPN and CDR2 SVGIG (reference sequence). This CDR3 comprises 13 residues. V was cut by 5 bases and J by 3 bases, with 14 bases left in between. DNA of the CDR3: TGTGCCTGGGAGTTCGGCGACAGCTACGAGCAGTACTTC. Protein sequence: CAWEFGDSYEQYF.

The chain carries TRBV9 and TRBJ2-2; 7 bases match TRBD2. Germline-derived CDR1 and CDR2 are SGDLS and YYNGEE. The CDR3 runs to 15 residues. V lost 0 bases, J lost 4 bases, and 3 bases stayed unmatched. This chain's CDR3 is CASSVGLARTGELFF. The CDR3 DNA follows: TGTGCCAGCAGCGTAGGACTAGCCCGCACCGGGGAGCTGTTTTTT. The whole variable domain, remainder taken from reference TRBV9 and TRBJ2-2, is DSGVTQTPKHLITATGQRVTLRCSPRSGDLSVYWYQQSLDQGLQFLIQYYNGEERAKGNILERFSAQQFPDLHSELNLSSLELGDSALYFCASSVGLARTGELFFGEGSRLTVL.

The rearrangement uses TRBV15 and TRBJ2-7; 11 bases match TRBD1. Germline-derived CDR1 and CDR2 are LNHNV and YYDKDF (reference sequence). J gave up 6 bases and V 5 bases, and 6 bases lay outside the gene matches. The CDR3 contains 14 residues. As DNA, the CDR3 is TGTGCCACCAGCGCCCCGGACAGGGGGCCCGAGCAGTACTTC. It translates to CATSAPDRGPEQYF.

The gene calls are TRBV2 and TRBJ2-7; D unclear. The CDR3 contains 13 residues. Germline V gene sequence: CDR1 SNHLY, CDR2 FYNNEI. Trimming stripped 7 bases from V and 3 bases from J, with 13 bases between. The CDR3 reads CASIGPVNYEQYF. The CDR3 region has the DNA TGTGCCAGCATTGGACCCGTCAACTACGAGCAGTACTTC.

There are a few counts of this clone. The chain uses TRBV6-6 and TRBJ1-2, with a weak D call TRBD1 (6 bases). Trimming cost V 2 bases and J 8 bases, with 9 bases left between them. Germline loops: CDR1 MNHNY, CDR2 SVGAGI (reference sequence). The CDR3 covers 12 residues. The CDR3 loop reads CASSYLDRGYTF. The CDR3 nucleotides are TGTGCCAGCAGTTACCTCGACAGGGGCTACACCTTC.

CDR3 protein: CASSGLAGGLQETQYF. CDR3 nucleotide sequence: TGTGCCAGCAGTGGCCTAGCGGGGGGCCTCCAAGAGACCCAGTACTTC. This sequence joins TRBV2 and TRBJ2-5, with 11 bases lining up with TRBD2. After removal of 4 bases from V and 1 base from J, the junction contained 5 bases not matched to a gene. Germline CDR1 reads SNHLY; CDR2 reads FYNNEI. This CDR3 spans 16 amino acids.

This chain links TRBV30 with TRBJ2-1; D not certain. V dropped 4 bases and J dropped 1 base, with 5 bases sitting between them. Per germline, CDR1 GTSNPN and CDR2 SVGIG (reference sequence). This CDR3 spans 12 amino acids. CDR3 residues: CAWTGSYNEQFF. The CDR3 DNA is TGTGCCTGGACAGGTTCCTACAATGAGCAGTTCTTC.

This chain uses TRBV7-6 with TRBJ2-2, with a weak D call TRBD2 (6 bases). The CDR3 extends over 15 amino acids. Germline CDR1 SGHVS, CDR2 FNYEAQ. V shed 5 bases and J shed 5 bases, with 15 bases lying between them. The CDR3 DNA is TGTGCCAGCAGCCTCTACGGGGGTAGGACCGGGGAGCTGTTTTTT. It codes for CASSLYGGRTGELFF.

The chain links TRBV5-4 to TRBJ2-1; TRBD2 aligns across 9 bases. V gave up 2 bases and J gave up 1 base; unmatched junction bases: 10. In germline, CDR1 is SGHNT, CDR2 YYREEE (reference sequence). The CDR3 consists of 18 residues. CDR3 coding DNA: TGTGCCAGCAGCTTCGGGACTAGCATGCTTGGGTCCTACAATGAGCAGTTCTTC. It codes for CASSFGTSMLGSYNEQFF.

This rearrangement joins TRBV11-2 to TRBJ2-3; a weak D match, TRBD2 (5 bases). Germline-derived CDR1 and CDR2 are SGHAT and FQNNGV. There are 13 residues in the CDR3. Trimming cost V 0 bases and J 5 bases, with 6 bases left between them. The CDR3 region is CASSLDRGDTQYF. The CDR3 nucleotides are TGTGCCAGCAGCTTAGATCGGGGAGATACGCAGTATTTT.

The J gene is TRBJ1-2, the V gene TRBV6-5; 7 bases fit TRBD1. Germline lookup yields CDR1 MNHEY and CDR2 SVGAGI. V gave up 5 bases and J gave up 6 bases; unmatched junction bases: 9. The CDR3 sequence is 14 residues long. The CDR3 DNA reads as TGTGCCAGCAGTACTCGGACAGGCAAGGATGGCTACACCTTC. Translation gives CASSTRTGKDGYTF.

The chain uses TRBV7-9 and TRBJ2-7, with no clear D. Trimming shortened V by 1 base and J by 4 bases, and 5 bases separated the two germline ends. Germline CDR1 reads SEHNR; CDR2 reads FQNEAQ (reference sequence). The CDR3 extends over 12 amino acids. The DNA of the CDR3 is TGTGCCAGCAGCTTAGGGGCGTACGAGCAGTACTTC. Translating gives CASSLGAYEQYF.

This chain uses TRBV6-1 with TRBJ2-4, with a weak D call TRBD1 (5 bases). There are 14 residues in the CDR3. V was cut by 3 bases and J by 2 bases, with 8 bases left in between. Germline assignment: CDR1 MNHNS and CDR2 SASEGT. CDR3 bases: TGTGCCAGCAGTGAGTACAGGCCCAAAAACATTCAGTACTTC. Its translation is CASSEYRPKNIQYF.

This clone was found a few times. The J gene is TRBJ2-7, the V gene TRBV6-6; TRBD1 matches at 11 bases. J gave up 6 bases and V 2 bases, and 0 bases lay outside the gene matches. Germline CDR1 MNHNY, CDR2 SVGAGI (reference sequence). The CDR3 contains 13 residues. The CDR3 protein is CASSYGTGGEQYF. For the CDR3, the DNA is TGTGCCAGCAGTTACGGGACAGGGGGCGAGCAGTACTTC.